This T cell receptor beta chain was obtained from a study of beta chain features in type 1 diabetes. General study results and limits: Junctions at VDJ sites from type 1 diabetes patients had fewer insertions and more deletions.

This clone occurred a few times. What it recognizes is unknown. CDR1 SGHRS and CDR2 YFSETQ come from the germline V gene. Trimming removed 0 bases from V and 0 bases from J, with 9 bases in between. This CDR3 is built from 16 residues. Expressed TCRB transcripts were sequenced, since all the RNA that had been isolated was reverse transcribed. The protocol was immunoSEQ multiplex PCR, while the TCRdb copy is restricted to in-frame clones and leaves out a portion. Here the sample spans some 180,000 clones, 13% being singletons. The chain is built from TRBV5-1 and TRBJ1-4; TRBD1 is a possible D gene (6 bases). Sequenced: central memory CD4+ T cells from blood. This TCR was sampled from a woman younger than 30 in good health. The CDR3 nucleotides read TGCGCCAGCAGCTTGGGGCGACAGGCAACTAATGAAAAACTGTTTTTT. It specifies CASSLGRQATNEKLFF.